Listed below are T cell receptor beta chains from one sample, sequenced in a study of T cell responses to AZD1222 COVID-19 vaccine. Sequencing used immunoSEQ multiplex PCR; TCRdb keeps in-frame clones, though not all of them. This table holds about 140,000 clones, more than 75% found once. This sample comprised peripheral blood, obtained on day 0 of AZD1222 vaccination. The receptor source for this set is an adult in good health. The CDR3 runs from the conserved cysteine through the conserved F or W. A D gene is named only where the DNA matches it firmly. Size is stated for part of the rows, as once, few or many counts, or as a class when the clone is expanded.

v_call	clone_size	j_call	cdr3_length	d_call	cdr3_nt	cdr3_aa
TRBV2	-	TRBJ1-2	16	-	TGTGCCAGCAGACCAACGGGGGGGTCGGGTCCATATGGCTACACCTTC	CASRPTGGSGPYGYTF
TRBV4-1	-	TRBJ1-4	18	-	TGCGCCAGCAGCCAAGCAAGGACAAAACGCTCAGGTTCTGAAAAACTGTTTTTT	CASSQARTKRSGSEKLFF
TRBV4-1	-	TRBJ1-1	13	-	TGCGCCAGCAGTCCAGAGGAATGGACTGAAGCTTTCTTT	CASSPEEWTEAFF
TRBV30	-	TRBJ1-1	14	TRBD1	TGTGCCTGGAGCCACAGGGACAGGGGGCGAGGGGCTTTCTTT	CAWSHRDRGRGAFF
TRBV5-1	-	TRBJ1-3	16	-	TGCGCCAGCAGCTTGGATTCAGGTTTGGCTGGAAACACCATATATTTT	CASSLDSGLAGNTIYF
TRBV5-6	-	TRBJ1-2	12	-	TGTGCCAGCAGCGGCGGACTGCATGGCTACACCTTC	CASSGGLHGYTF
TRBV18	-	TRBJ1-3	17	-	TGTGCCAGCTCATCGATTACCTCCCAGGGGCTCGGAAACACCATATATTTT	CASSSITSQGLGNTIYF
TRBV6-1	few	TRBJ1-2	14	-	TGTGCCAGCAGTGAAGCGCTGGCAGCCTATGGCTACACCTTC	CASSEALAAYGYTF
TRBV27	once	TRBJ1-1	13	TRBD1	TGTGCCAGCAGTAACTACATGGGACAGTCGGCTTTCTTT	CASSNYMGQSAFF
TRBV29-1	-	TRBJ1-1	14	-	TGCAGCGCTGCCCGGCAGCTTGGTGGGACTGAAGCTTTCTTT	CSAARQLGGTEAFF
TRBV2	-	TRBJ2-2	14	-	TGTGCCAGCAGTGAAGGGACGGCTACCGGGGAGCTGTTTTTT	CASSEGTATGELFF
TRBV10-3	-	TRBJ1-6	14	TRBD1	TGTGCCATCAGTCCGGGACAGGGCTATTCACCCCTCCACTTT	CAISPGQGYSPLHF
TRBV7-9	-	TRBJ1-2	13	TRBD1	TGTGCCAGCAGCTTAGGCCGGGACAGTGGCTACACCTTC	CASSLGRDSGYTF
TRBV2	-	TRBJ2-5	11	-	TGTGCCAGCAGTGTAGGAGAGACCCAGTACTTC	CASSVGETQYF
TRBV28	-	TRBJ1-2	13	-	TGTGCCAGCACCCCTCGAGGGGCCTATGGCTACACCTTC	CASTPRGAYGYTF
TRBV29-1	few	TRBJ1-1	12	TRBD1	TGCAGCGCCGGGGACAGGGGCACTGAAGCTTTCTTT	CSAGDRGTEAFF
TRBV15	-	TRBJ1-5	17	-	TGTGCCACCAGCAGAGATTGGAGGGCCTCGGGCAATCAGCCCCAGCATTTT	CATSRDWRASGNQPQHF
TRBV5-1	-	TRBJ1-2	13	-	TGCGCCAGCAGCCCGAGGGGGAACTATGGCTACACCTTC	CASSPRGNYGYTF
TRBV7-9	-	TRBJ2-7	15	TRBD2	TGTGCCAGCAGCTTCTCTAGCGGGGGGGCCTACGAGCAGTACTTC	CASSFSSGGAYEQYF
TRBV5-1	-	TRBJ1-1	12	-	TGCGCCAGCAGCTTGGAAGCGTCCGAAGCTTTCTTT	CASSLEASEAFF
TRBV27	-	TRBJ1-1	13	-	TGTGCCAGCAGTTTAACCAGGAACACTGAAGCTTTCTTT	CASSLTRNTEAFF
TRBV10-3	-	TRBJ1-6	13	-	TGTGCCATCAGTGAGGACAGAAATTCACCCCTCCACTTT	CAISEDRNSPLHF
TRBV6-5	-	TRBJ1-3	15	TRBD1	TGTGCCAGCAGTCGACAGGGTATTTCTGGAAACACCATATATTTT	CASSRQGISGNTIYF
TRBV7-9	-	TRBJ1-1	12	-	TGTGCCAGCAGCTTAGAGGTACAGTCGGCTTTCTTT	CASSLEVQSAFF
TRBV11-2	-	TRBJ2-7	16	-	TGTGCCAGCAGCTTGCGTAGCTCTGGGCTAGCCTACGAGCAGTACTTC	CASSLRSSGLAYEQYF
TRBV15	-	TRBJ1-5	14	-	TGTGCCACCAGCGGCCCAGGGGTATTTCAGCCCCAGCATTTT	CATSGPGVFQPQHF
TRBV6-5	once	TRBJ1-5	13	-	TGTGCCAGCAGCTTCGGGGGCAATCAGCCCCAGCATTTT	CASSFGGNQPQHF
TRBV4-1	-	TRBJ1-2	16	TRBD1	TGCGCCAGTAGCGCCCAGGGGGGAGCTCCGAACTATGGCTACACCTTC	CASSAQGGAPNYGYTF
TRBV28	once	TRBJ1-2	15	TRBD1	TGTGCCAGCAGTCCAATACAGGGGGCGGCAGGTGGCTACACCTTC	CASSPIQGAAGGYTF